The 32 T cell receptor beta chains given below trace back to one sample, sequenced in a study of T cell repertoires in cytomegalovirus infection. These receptors have no identified antigens. MiXCR was run by TCRdb on the reads, yielding one entry per CDR3 protein. Here the sample spans approximately 1,000,000 distinct CDR3 sequences, around 32% being singletons. The sequencing here drew on cultured CD8+ T cells from PBMCs, taken from culture after CMV antigen stimulation. These receptors originate from a human donor in good health (CMV status not recorded). Some clones in this sample may be carry-over from other donors' samples.

This clonotype turned up a few times. The chain links TRBV28 to TRBJ1-6; D possibly corresponds to TRBD1 (5 bases). With 2 bases removed from V and 10 bases from J, the gap between germline ends came to 12 bases. The CDR3 totals 14 residues. The germline CDR1 and CDR2 sequences are MDHEN and SYDVKM. The CDR3 spells CASSLTGLSSPLHF. The CDR3 DNA sequence: TGTGCCAGCAGTTTAACAGGTCTTAGCTCACCCCTCCACTTT.

The table lists this clonotype with a few counts. The rearrangement links TRBV6-6 to TRBJ2-1; D not resolved. CDR3 length equals 17 residues. Per germline, CDR1 MNHNY and CDR2 SVGAGI (reference sequence). Trimming removed 2 bases from V and 0 bases from J, with 14 bases in between. CDR3 coding DNA: TGTGCCAGCAGTTACGTCTTTGGAGTCTCCTCCTACAATGAGCAGTTCTTC. Residues: CASSYVFGVSSYNEQFF.

This chain joins TRBV11-2 and TRBJ2-3, with TRBD1 matching 7 bases. Trimming took 6 bases from V and 0 from J; bases not matched to a gene: 6. CDR3 length: 15 amino acids. Germline CDR1 reads SGHAT; CDR2 reads FQNNGV. The CDR3 DNA follows: TGTGCCAGCAGAGACGGACAGGTTAGCACAGATACGCAGTATTTT. This encodes CASRDGQVSTDTQYF.

The CDR3 coding sequence is TGCGCCAGCAGCCAAGAAGGTCTTGGGGGCAATTCACCCCTCCACTTT. It encodes CASSQEGLGGNSPLHF. This sequence joins TRBV4-1 and TRBJ1-6, with D possibly TRBD1 on 6 matching bases. The germline CDR1 and CDR2 sequences are MGHRA and YSYEKL. This CDR3 is built from 16 residues. V shed 0 bases and J shed 7 bases, with 13 bases lying between them.

Many counts were recorded for this clonotype. The gene calls are TRBV7-2 and TRBJ2-5, with a tentative D call TRBD1 (5 bases). The CDR3 has 15 residues. Trimming removed 1 base from V and 2 bases from J, with 11 bases in between. CDR1 and CDR2 from the germline V gene are SGHTA and FQGNSA. This CDR3 is CASSLGAGPQETQYF. CDR3 DNA: TGTGCCAGCAGCTTAGGGGCAGGGCCTCAAGAGACCCAGTACTTC. The whole variable domain, remainder taken from reference TRBV7-2 and TRBJ2-5, is GAGVSQSPSNKVTEKGKDVELRCDPISGHTALYWYRQSLGQGLEFLIYFQGNSAPDKSGLPSDRFSAERTGGSVSTLTIQRTQQEDSAVYLCASSLGAGPQETQYFGPGTRLLVL.

The V and J genes are TRBV6-5 and TRBJ2-6, with D uncertain. From germline, CDR1 is MNHEY and CDR2 SVGAGI. This CDR3 contains 14 residues. Between the trimmed V and J ends, which lost 10 bases and 2 bases, there was a span of 12 bases. The DNA for the CDR3 is TGTGCCACCAGATCGTTGGCTGGGGCCAACGTCCTGACTTTC. As protein: CATRSLAGANVLTF.

This chain links TRBV4-1 with TRBJ1-4; 10 bases line up with TRBD1. Germline CDR1 is MGHRA and CDR2 is YSYEKL. CDR3 length: 17 amino acids. Germline trimming cut 0 bases from V and 7 bases from J; bases unmatched to any gene: 8. The CDR3 is CASSQDTPGQGVEKLFF. For the CDR3, the DNA is TGCGCCAGCAGCCAAGATACCCCCGGACAGGGGGTTGAAAAACTGTTTTTT.

This chain links TRBV2 with TRBJ1-2; 7 bases are a match to TRBD1. V was clipped by 3 bases and J by 1 base; unmatched bases: 8. The CDR3 is 16 residues long. Germline values: CDR1 SNHLY, CDR2 FYNNEI. The CDR3 sequence: CASSDEGTVINYGYTF. The CDR3 DNA reads as TGTGCCAGCAGTGATGAAGGGACAGTTATTAACTATGGCTACACCTTC.

J is TRBJ1-1 and V is TRBV6-5; perhaps TRBD1 as D (5 bases). The length of the CDR3 is 15 residues. Trimming pared 0 bases from V and 4 bases from J, leaving 12 bases between. Per germline, CDR1 MNHEY and CDR2 SVGAGI. DNA for the CDR3: TGTGCCAGCAGTTACTCGGGGGAATTCGCCACTGAAGCTTTCTTT. It yields the protein CASSYSGEFATEAFF.

The chain carries TRBV7-2 and TRBJ2-1; D is perhaps TRBD1 (5 bases). Germline CDR1 SGHTA, CDR2 FQGNSA. V was shortened by 7 bases and J by 6 bases, with 10 bases between the two germline ends. This CDR3 is 12 amino acids long. Here the CDR3 DNA reads TGTGCCAGCAATCAGGGCAGCAATGAGCAGTTCTTC. It encodes CASNQGSNEQFF.

This clonotype was picked up a small number of times. The gene calls are TRBV12-3 or TRBV12-4 and TRBJ2-7, with D perhaps given as TRBD1 or TRBD2 (5 bases each). The CDR3 length is 15 residues. V was cut by 6 bases and J by 2 bases, with 17 bases left in between. CDR3 region: CASSLLGDLTYEQYF. The CDR3 coding sequence is TGTGCCAGCAGCCTACTCGGGGACCTAACCTACGAGCAGTACTTC.

The sample holds a few counts of this clonotype. The chain is built from TRBV9 and TRBJ1-1; a weak D match, TRBD1 (6 bases). Trimming cost V 1 base and J 4 bases, with 17 bases left between them. The CDR3 covers 16 residues. Germline CDR1 is SGDLS and CDR2 is YYNGEE. The CDR3 DNA follows: TGTGCCAGCAGCGTATCGGGGGGCTCTATGGGCACTGAAGCTTTCTTT. This translates into CASSVSGGSMGTEAFF. Drawing the rest from reference TRBV9 and TRBJ1-1, the complete variable domain is DSGVTQTPKHLITATGQRVTLRCSPRSGDLSVYWYQQSLDQGLQFLIQYYNGEERAKGNILERFSAQQFPDLHSELNLSSLELGDSALYFCASSVSGGSMGTEAFFGQGTRLTVV.

This clonotype was picked up many times. The rearrangement uses TRBV7-9 and TRBJ2-1; 8 bases align to TRBD1. V was pared by 5 bases and J by 0 bases, with 6 bases of the junction left unmatched. The CDR3 has 16 residues. The germline CDR1 and CDR2 sequences are SEHNR and FQNEAQ (reference sequence). The CDR3 DNA reads as TGTGCCAGCAGCACTAGACAGGGGCGCTCCTACAATGAGCAGTTCTTC. Its protein product is CASSTRQGRSYNEQFF.

The rearrangement links TRBV11-2 to TRBJ2-3; D unclear. CDR3 length equals 15 residues. V lost 1 base, J lost 6 bases, and 14 bases lay in between. CDR1 and CDR2 from the germline V gene are SGHAT and FQNNGV. The CDR3 bases are TGTGCCAGCAGCTTAGGATCCTCCTCGGGCGATACGCAGTATTTT. This gives the protein CASSLGSSSGDTQYF. The variable domain in full, completed from reference TRBV11-2 and TRBJ2-3, reads EAGVAQSPRYKIIEKRQSVAFWCNPISGHATLYWYQQILGQGPKLLIQFQNNGVVDDSQLPKDRFSAERLKGVDSTLKIQPAKLEDSAVYLCASSLGSSSGDTQYFGPGTRLTVL.

This chain connects TRBV4-1 to TRBJ2-7, with D perhaps matching TRBD1 or TRBD2 (5 bases each). This CDR3 is 15 amino acids long. CDR1 and CDR2 (germline): MGHRA, YSYEKL. V dropped 2 bases and J dropped 3 bases, with 14 bases sitting between them. The CDR3 nucleotides read TGCGCCAGCAGCCAATCAGCCGGGGCCCTCTACGAGCAGTACTTC. Translating gives CASSQSAGALYEQYF.

V gene TRBV3-1 combines with J gene TRBJ1-4; tentative D call: TRBD1 (5 bases). The CDR3 loop spans 16 amino acids. In germline, CDR1 is LGHDT, CDR2 YNNKEL (reference sequence). The ends were cut back, 5 bases at V and 8 bases at J, with 21 bases in the middle. The CDR3 DNA sequence: TGTGCCAGCAGCTCGGGAAAGGGACGCAACGAAGAAAAACTGTTTTTT. This sequence encodes CASSSGKGRNEEKLFF.

The rearrangement links TRBV19 to TRBJ1-2; D remains ambiguous. This CDR3 is built from 14 residues. V was clipped by 6 bases and J by 5 bases, with 16 bases between them. CDR1 LNHDA and CDR2 SQIVND come from the germline V gene (reference sequence). In DNA form, the CDR3 reads TGTGCCAGTAGCCCCGATCCTGTGGGTTATGGCTACACCTTC. As protein: CASSPDPVGYGYTF.

The table lists this clonotype with many counts. V and J are TRBV12-3 or TRBV12-4 and TRBJ2-7, with D unclear. The length of the CDR3 is 14 residues. Trimming shortened V by 5 bases and J by 2 bases, and 13 bases separated the two germline ends. The CDR3 nucleotides read TGTGCCAGCAGTCCAGACCCATACCCCTACGAGCAGTACTTC. It yields the protein CASSPDPYPYEQYF.

The rearrangement joins TRBV27 to TRBJ2-7; TRBD1 aligns across 7 bases. The germline V gene encodes CDR1 MNHEY and CDR2 SMNVEV (reference sequence). This CDR3 has 15 residues. Trimming cost V 3 bases and J 3 bases; bases outside gene matches: 8. The CDR3 bases are TGTGCCAGCAGTTTTTACAGGGGAAGCGACTACGAGCAGTACTTC. Translating gives CASSFYRGSDYEQYF.

The chain combines TRBV10-3 with TRBJ1-5; D is ambiguous. Looked up from germline, CDR1 is ENHRY and CDR2 is SYGVKD. V lost 2 bases to trimming and J lost 11 bases, with 13 bases between them. The CDR3 runs 13 residues. The CDR3 coding sequence is TGTGCCATCAGTGAGGTGGGCCCCAAGGCCCAGCATTTT. Translating it yields CAISEVGPKAQHF.

This clonotype appeared a few times. This chain joins TRBV7-3 and TRBJ2-1, with 9 bases aligning to TRBD1. CDR1 is SGHTA, CDR2 FQGTGA, per germline. V lost 1 base, J lost 3 bases, and 4 bases stayed unmatched. The CDR3 spans 16 residues. This chain's CDR3 is CASSLKGQGLYNEQFF. Written as DNA, the CDR3 is TGTGCCAGCAGCTTAAAGGGACAGGGCCTCTACAATGAGCAGTTCTTC.

The rearrangement uses TRBV5-1 and TRBJ2-2; D call uncertain. CDR1 and CDR2 (germline): SGHRS, YFSETQ. Trimming cost V 0 bases and J 0 bases, with 18 bases left between them. The CDR3 runs to 19 residues. Written as DNA, the CDR3 is TGCGCCAGCAGCTTGGTCGTAGGCTTACCAAGCGCGAACACCGGGGAGCTGTTTTTT. Its translation is CASSLVVGLPSANTGELFF.

V gene TRBV28 combines with J gene TRBJ2-1, with TRBD1 as a possible D gene (6 bases). Germline lookup yields CDR1 MDHEN and CDR2 SYDVKM. The ends were cut back, 10 bases at V and 2 bases at J, with 18 bases in the middle. CDR3 length: 15 residues. The CDR3 is CATLNRDGAYNEQFF. CDR3 DNA sequence: TGTGCCACCCTTAACAGGGACGGCGCCTACAATGAGCAGTTCTTC.

This chain connects TRBV7-9 to TRBJ1-5; TRBD1 might be the D (5 bases). Germline-derived CDR1 and CDR2 are SEHNR and FQNEAQ (reference sequence). Trimming removed 3 bases from V and 0 bases from J, with 15 bases in between. The CDR3 runs 17 residues. CDR3: CASSLGTDAYSNQPQHF. CDR3 DNA: TGTGCCAGCAGCTTGGGGACCGACGCTTATAGCAATCAGCCCCAGCATTTT.

This clonotype showed up many times. The chain links TRBV7-3 to TRBJ2-3, with D possibly being TRBD1 or TRBD2 (6 bases each). This CDR3 contains 14 residues. Trimming removed 5 bases at V and 3 bases at J, with 12 bases between. Germline values: CDR1 SGHTA, CDR2 FQGTGA. The CDR3 region is CASSLIGGTDTQYF. The CDR3 bases are TGTGCCAGCAGCCTAATAGGGGGGACAGATACGCAGTATTTT.

This clonotype was counted only a few times. For the CDR3, the DNA is TGTGCCAGCAGCTTCGCTGGGGGGGTCGACGAGCAGTACTTC. This encodes CASSFAGGVDEQYF. This chain connects TRBV14 to TRBJ2-7; 7 positions match TRBD2. The germline CDR1 and CDR2 sequences are SGHDN and FVKESK. The J segment lost 5 bases and the V segment lost 5 bases, leaving 9 bases of the junction unmatched. The CDR3 has 14 residues.

In regard to this clonotype: One end of the junction does not line up with germline, which may come from a read error. The chain carries TRBV20-1 and TRBJ2-5, with no clear D. Germline V gene sequence: CDR1 DFQATT, CDR2 SNEGSKA (reference sequence). CDR3 length: 13 residues. Here the CDR3 reads CSARTPYVETQHF. In nucleotides, the CDR3 is TGCAGTGCTAGGACCCCGTACGTAGAGACCCAGCACTTC.

The V and J genes are TRBV19 and TRBJ1-6; D not resolved. Per germline, CDR1 LNHDA and CDR2 SQIVND (reference sequence). The V and J ends lost 4 bases and 5 bases respectively, with 12 bases between them. The CDR3 runs to 15 residues. The CDR3 bases are TGTGCCAGTAGTACCGCCGGACCCAATAATTCACCCCTCCACTTT. Its protein product is CASSTAGPNNSPLHF.

Here the CDR3 DNA reads TGCAGTGCTAGAACCAACTCGGACAACTATGGCTACACCTTC. Translated, it gives CSARTNSDNYGYTF. This chain links TRBV20-1 with TRBJ1-2; no definite D call. The CDR3 is made up of 14 amino acids. Germline values: CDR1 DFQATT, CDR2 SNEGSKA (reference sequence). Trimming removed 2 bases from V and 2 bases from J, with 12 bases in between.

As DNA, the CDR3 is TGTGCCAGCTCACCGCCCGGACAGATTTACACCGGGGAGCTGTTTTTT. This codes for CASSPPGQIYTGELFF. The rearrangement uses TRBV18 and TRBJ2-2, with D perhaps TRBD1 (6 bases). Trimming took off 3 bases at V and 3 bases at J, with 14 bases between the two ends. Germline values: CDR1 KGHSH, CDR2 LQKENI. The CDR3 contains 16 residues.

In its sample, this clonotype was seen a few times. The chain employs TRBV6-5 and TRBJ2-5; a possible D gene is TRBD2 (5 bases). Trimming cost V 2 bases and J 2 bases, with 12 bases left between them. There are 15 residues in the CDR3. In germline, CDR1 is MNHEY, CDR2 SVGAGI. Written as DNA, the CDR3 is TGTGCCAGCAGTTACGTCGGAGGTTATCAAGAGACCCAGTACTTC. Translated, it gives CASSYVGGYQETQYF.

This clonotype was picked up many times. The rearrangement links TRBV6-2 or TRBV6-3 to TRBJ2-1; no clear D gene. Germline V lookup: CDR1 MNHEY, CDR2 SVGEGT. The CDR3 sequence is 11 residues long. Trimming took off 2 bases at V and 8 bases at J, with 4 bases between the two ends. The CDR3 coding sequence is TGTGCCAGCAGTTACCCCGATGAGCAGTTCTTC. It is translated as CASSYPDEQFF.